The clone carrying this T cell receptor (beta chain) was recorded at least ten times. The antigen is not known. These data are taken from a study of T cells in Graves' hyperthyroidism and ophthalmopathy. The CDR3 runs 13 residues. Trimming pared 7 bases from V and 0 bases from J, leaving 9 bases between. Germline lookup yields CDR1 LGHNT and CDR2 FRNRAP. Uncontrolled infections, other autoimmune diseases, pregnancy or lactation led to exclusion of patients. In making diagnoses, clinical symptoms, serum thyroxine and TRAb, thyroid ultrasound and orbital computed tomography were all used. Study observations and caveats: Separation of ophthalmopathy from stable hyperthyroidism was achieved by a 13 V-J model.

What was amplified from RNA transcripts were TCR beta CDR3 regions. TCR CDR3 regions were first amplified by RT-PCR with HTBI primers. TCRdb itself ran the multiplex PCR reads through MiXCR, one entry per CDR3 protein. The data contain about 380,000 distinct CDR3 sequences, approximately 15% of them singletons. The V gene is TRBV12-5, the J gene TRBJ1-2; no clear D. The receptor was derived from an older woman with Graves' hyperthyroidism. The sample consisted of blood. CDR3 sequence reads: CASARAANYGYTF. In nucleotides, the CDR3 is TGTGCTAGTGCCCGGGCAGCTAACTATGGCTACACCTTC.